One sample yielded the 27 T cell receptor beta chains listed below, sequenced in a study of cytomegalovirus exposure and HLA in healthy donors. PCR involved 60 Vbeta and 13 Jbeta primers. TCRdb keeps only in-frame clones here, not all; method: immunoSEQ multiplex PCR. The table lists around 110,000 clones, 55% to 70% of them singletons. The sequencing input was PBMCs. All receptors derive from a young woman in good health and CMV-seronegative.

Comments on this clone: Other DNA sequences in this specimen translate into the identical CDR3. This rearrangement joins TRBV28 to TRBJ1-5, with 9 bases fitting TRBD1. CDR1 is MDHEN and CDR2 is SYDVKM in the germline V gene. V was clipped by 5 bases and J by 2 bases; unmatched bases: 1. CDR3 length: 14 residues. CDR3 sequence: CASSRTGGNQPQHF. DNA of the CDR3: TGTGCCAGCAGTAGGACAGGGGGCAATCAGCCCCAGCATTTT.

J is TRBJ2-7 and V is TRBV5-6; D gene unclear. The CDR3 spans 13 residues. V lost 0 bases and J lost 2, with 6 bases in between. Germline loops: CDR1 SGHDT, CDR2 YYEEEE. The CDR3 sequence is CASSLDRAYEQYF. CDR3 bases: TGTGCCAGCAGCTTGGACAGAGCCTACGAGCAGTACTTC. Full variable domain (rest looked up from reference TRBV5-6 and TRBJ2-7): DAGVTQSPTHLIKTRGQQVTLRCSPKSGHDTVSWYQQALGQGPQFIFQYYEEEERQRGNFPDRFSGHQFPNYSSELNVNALLLGDSALYLCASSLDRAYEQYFGPGTRLTVT.

This clone has only a few counts. CDR3 region: CASSLGLAGGADTQYF. The DNA of the CDR3 is TGTGCCAGCAGCTTAGGGCTAGCGGGAGGAGCAGATACGCAGTATTTT. The rearrangement uses TRBV7-3 and TRBJ2-3; 11 positions agree with TRBD2. The CDR3 length is 16 residues. V dropped 2 bases and J dropped 4; count of bases not matched to a gene: 5. Germline V CDR1 and CDR2: SGHTA, FQGTGA.

CDR3 region: CATQGTGQASPLHF. The CDR3 DNA is TGTGCCACCCAAGGGACAGGGCAGGCTTCACCCCTCCACTTT. This chain connects TRBV10-3 to TRBJ1-6, with 9 bases fitting TRBD1. The CDR3 sequence is 14 residues long. Germline-derived CDR1 and CDR2 are ENHRY and SYGVKD. V shed 10 bases, J shed 9 bases, and the junction held 10 bases outside the gene matches.

The rearrangement uses TRBV10-3 and TRBJ2-7, with D perhaps matching TRBD1 (5 bases). The CDR3 covers 15 residues. Trimming removed 3 bases at V and 0 bases at J, with 12 bases between. Germline V gives CDR1 ENHRY, CDR2 SYGVKD. CDR3 sequence reads: CAISDQGKISYEQYF. In DNA, the CDR3 is TGTGCCATCAGTGACCAGGGAAAGATCTCCTACGAGCAGTACTTC.

The chain couples TRBV6-6 to TRBJ2-7; D not certain. Germline values: CDR1 MNHNY, CDR2 SVGAGI (reference sequence). V lost 2 bases and J lost 0, with 11 bases in between. There are 15 residues in the CDR3. CDR3 in amino acids: CASSYGGESSYEQYF. In nucleotides, the CDR3 is TGTGCCAGCAGTTACGGCGGCGAGAGCTCCTACGAGCAGTACTTC.

This clone was seen only a few times. The rearrangement joins TRBV9 to TRBJ2-2; no clear D. The CDR3 is 14 amino acids. The germline CDR1 and CDR2 sequences are SGDLS and YYNGEE. Deletions cut 3 bases from V and 8 bases from J, with 14 bases between. CDR3 nucleotides: TGTGCCAGCAGCGCCCTAGAGGTTGGGGGGGAGCTGTTTTTT. It translates to CASSALEVGGELFF.

The V and J genes are TRBV6-1 and TRBJ2-3; the D is unclear. The CDR3 has 14 amino acids. Germline V gives CDR1 MNHNS, CDR2 SASEGT. The V end lost 4 bases, the J end lost 0 bases, and 8 bases lay between the germline ends. CDR3 coding DNA: TGTGCCAGCAGTGGGCCCGCAAGCACAGATACGCAGTATTTT. Its protein product is CASSGPASTDTQYF.

The CDR3 nucleotides are TGCGCCAGCAGCTTGAGCTCCACGGGGGAGACCCAGTACTTC. This sequence encodes CASSLSSTGETQYF. The chain uses TRBV5-1 and TRBJ2-5; weak D call: TRBD2 (5 bases). Germline V CDR1 and CDR2: SGHRS, YFSETQ. V was pared by 1 base and J by 5 bases, with 12 bases between. CDR3 size: 14 residues. Full variable domain (missing parts from reference TRBV5-1 and TRBJ2-5): KAGVTQTPRYLIKTRGQQVTLSCSPISGHRSVSWYQQTPGQGLQFLFEYFSETQRNKGNFPGRFSGRQFSNSRSEMNVSTLELGDSALYLCASSLSSTGETQYFGPGTRLLVL.

The V and J genes are TRBV5-4 and TRBJ2-3, with unresolved D. This CDR3 has 12 residues. Trimming pared 6 bases from V and 6 bases from J, leaving 11 bases between. Germline V gene lookup returns CDR1 SGHNT and CDR2 YYREEE (reference sequence). CDR3 DNA sequence: TGTGCCAGCAACATCGACACCGATACGCAGTATTTT. This translates into CASNIDTDTQYF.

The chain combines TRBV6-5 with TRBJ2-1; 8 nucleotides match TRBD2. With 5 bases clipped from V and 2 bases from J, the junction kept 2 bases outside the gene matches. Germline-derived CDR1 and CDR2 are MNHEY and SVGAGI. This CDR3 spans 14 amino acids. CDR3 coding DNA: TGTGCCAGCAGTCGACTAGCGACCTACAATGAGCAGTTCTTC. The encoded protein is CASSRLATYNEQFF.

The gene calls are TRBV5-8 and TRBJ2-5; 7 bases map to TRBD1. This CDR3 region has 16 residues. Trimming at V came to 0 bases and at J to 5 bases, leaving 10 bases not matched to a gene. CDR1 SGHTS and CDR2 YDEGEE come from the germline V gene. The CDR3 DNA is TGTGCCAGCAGCTTGGCCAGGGGGAGACAATGGGAGACCCAGTACTTC. Protein: CASSLARGRQWETQYF.

The gene calls are TRBV6-5 and TRBJ2-7, with a tentative D call TRBD2 (6 bases). Germline V lookup: CDR1 MNHEY, CDR2 SVGAGI. The CDR3 length is 14 residues. Trimming cost V 0 bases and J 4 bases, with 10 bases left between them. CDR3 loop: CASSYSTGLYEQYF. The CDR3 bases are TGTGCCAGCAGTTACTCTACGGGACTGTACGAGCAGTACTTC.

The V call is TRBV2, the J call TRBJ1-2; 12 bases match TRBD1. The CDR3 sequence is 17 residues long. Looked up from germline, CDR1 is SNHLY and CDR2 is FYNNEI. V shed 7 bases and J 1 base; nucleotides not matched to a gene: 10. DNA for the CDR3: TGTGCCAGCATGTTCGGGACAGGGGGCGTTCATAACTATGGCTACACCTTC. Its translation: CASMFGTGGVHNYGYTF.

This chain connects TRBV19 to TRBJ2-1, with a weak D call TRBD1 (6 bases). Germline V gene data show CDR1 as LNHDA and CDR2 as SQIVND (reference sequence). The CDR3 is made up of 16 amino acids. Between the trimmed V and J ends, which lost 0 bases and 1 base, there was a span of 10 bases. The CDR3 DNA reads TGTGCCAGTAGTATAGATCTCCAGGGGTCCTACAATGAGCAGTTCTTC. Its protein is CASSIDLQGSYNEQFF.

V is TRBV7-9 and J is TRBJ2-5, with D perhaps TRBD1 (6 bases). The CDR3 extends over 16 amino acids. The germline CDR1 and CDR2 sequences are SEHNR and FQNEAQ (reference sequence). V lost 1 base and J lost 1, with 13 bases in between. The CDR3 DNA reads as TGTGCCAGCAGCTTAGGCGACAGGAAACTCCAAGAGACCCAGTACTTC. It specifies CASSLGDRKLQETQYF.

The chain couples TRBV18 to TRBJ2-2, with 13 bases identical to TRBD2. This CDR3 comprises 16 residues. V lost 3 bases to trimming and J lost 8 bases; unmatched junction nucleotides: 6. The V gene's germline CDR1 is KGHSH and CDR2 LQKENI. CDR3 DNA sequence: TGTGCCAGCTCACCCCGGACTAGCGGGAGAGGAGGGGAGCTGTTTTTT. Translating it yields CASSPRTSGRGGELFF. Complete variable domain (other parts from reference TRBV18 and TRBJ2-2): NAGVMQNPRHLVRRRGQEARLRCSPMKGHSHVYWYRQLPEEGLKFMVYLQKENIIDESGMPKERFSAEFPKEGPSILRIQQVVRGDSAAYFCASSPRTSGRGGELFFGEGSRLTVL.

This clone has only a few counts. The chain carries TRBV25-1 and TRBJ1-5, with D unclear. This CDR3 spans 14 amino acids. V shed 4 bases and J shed 0 bases, with 7 bases lying between them. Germline loops: CDR1 MGHDK, CDR2 SYGVNS. CDR3 in amino acids: CASSGANSNQPQHF. The DNA of the CDR3 is TGTGCCAGCAGTGGGGCCAATAGCAATCAGCCCCAGCATTTT.

The gene calls are TRBV6-5 and TRBJ1-3, with unresolved D. The length of the CDR3 is 15 residues. Germline loops: CDR1 MNHEY, CDR2 SVGAGI. V lost 0 bases and J 3 bases, leaving 9 bases between the germline ends. The CDR3 sequence: CASSYSAVYGNTIYF. CDR3 DNA: TGTGCCAGCAGTTACTCCGCAGTATATGGAAACACCATATATTTT.

The chain has TRBV28 and TRBJ1-5; TRBD1 might be the D (6 bases). CDR1 MDHEN and CDR2 SYDVKM come from the germline V gene. Trimming shortened V by 6 bases and J by 2 bases, and 17 bases separated the two germline ends. The CDR3 runs 16 residues. As DNA, the CDR3 is TGTGCCAGCAGCATTATACAGGGTGGGGGCAATCAGCCCCAGCATTTT. This translates into CASSIIQGGGNQPQHF.

This clone was observed a handful of times. The chain employs TRBV5-1 and TRBJ2-2; D is unresolved. Germline assignment: CDR1 SGHRS and CDR2 YFSETQ. V dropped 0 bases and J dropped 2 bases, with 8 bases sitting between them. This CDR3 spans 15 amino acids. DNA of the CDR3: TGCGCCAGCAGCTTGGAAGCCCTCAACACCGGGGAGCTGTTTTTT. It is translated as CASSLEALNTGELFF.

CDR3 amino acids: CASRGGTGYYGYTF. The CDR3 DNA reads TGTGCCAGCAGGGGGGGGACAGGGTACTATGGCTACACCTTC. This chain joins TRBV2 and TRBJ1-2, with 9 bases matching TRBD1. The CDR3 is made up of 14 amino acids. V lost 6 bases, J lost 3 bases, and 5 bases stayed unmatched. Germline CDR1 SNHLY, CDR2 FYNNEI.

This chain connects TRBV7-9 to TRBJ2-3; 11 nucleotides match TRBD2. The CDR3 sequence is 17 residues long. After removal of 4 bases from V and 0 bases from J, the junction contained 6 bases not matched to a gene. Germline values: CDR1 SEHNR, CDR2 FQNEAQ (reference sequence). CDR3 residues: CASSSPSGRPSTDTQYF. The CDR3 nucleotides read TGTGCCAGCAGCTCACCTAGCGGGAGGCCCAGCACAGATACGCAGTATTTT.

This chain links TRBV28 with TRBJ1-3; D possibly corresponds to TRBD1 (5 bases). V was trimmed by 5 bases and J by 0 bases, leaving 23 bases between them. The CDR3 extends over 19 amino acids. Germline V gene data show CDR1 as MDHEN and CDR2 as SYDVKM. The CDR3 is CASSPVAHLYRSSGNTIYF. In nucleotides, the CDR3 is TGTGCCAGCAGTCCTGTTGCCCATCTATACAGGAGCTCTGGAAACACCATATATTTT.

This rearrangement joins TRBV5-1 to TRBJ1-2; no clear D gene. The CDR3 spans 14 residues. Germline loops: CDR1 SGHRS, CDR2 YFSETQ. V lost 0 bases and J lost 4, with 10 bases in between. Here the CDR3 reads CASSLGEWGYGYTF. The CDR3 nucleotides are TGCGCCAGCAGCTTGGGGGAGTGGGGCTATGGCTACACCTTC. The whole variable domain, remainder taken from reference TRBV5-1 and TRBJ1-2, is KAGVTQTPRYLIKTRGQQVTLSCSPISGHRSVSWYQQTPGQGLQFLFEYFSETQRNKGNFPGRFSGRQFSNSRSEMNVSTLELGDSALYLCASSLGEWGYGYTFGSGTRLTVV.

The chain is built from TRBV2 and TRBJ2-1, with TRBD2 matching over 10 bases. The V gene's germline CDR1 is SNHLY and CDR2 FYNNEI. The junction had 7 bases not matched to a gene; V was cut back by 5 bases and J by 3 bases. The CDR3 length is 16 residues. CDR3 in amino acids: CASSSRTSGVYNEQFF. For the CDR3, the DNA is TGTGCCAGCAGTTCCCGGACTAGCGGAGTCTACAATGAGCAGTTCTTC. Combining the CDR3 with reference TRBV2 and TRBJ2-1 gives the whole variable domain EPEVTQTPSHQVTQMGQEVILRCVPISNHLYFYWYRQILGQKVEFLVSFYNNEISEKSEIFDDQFSVERPDGSNFTLKIRSTKLEDSAMYFCASSSRTSGVYNEQFFGPGTRLTVL.

The V call is TRBV5-3, the J call TRBJ2-5; 7 bases are shared with TRBD2. TRBV5-3 falls under the ORF class, with uncertain function. CDR3 length: 15 amino acids. V shed 4 bases and J 5 bases; nucleotides not matched to a gene: 11. The CDR3 bases are TGTGCCAGAAGCCGCAAAGCGGGGTTAGAGGAGACCCAGTACTTC. Translating it yields CARSRKAGLEETQYF.